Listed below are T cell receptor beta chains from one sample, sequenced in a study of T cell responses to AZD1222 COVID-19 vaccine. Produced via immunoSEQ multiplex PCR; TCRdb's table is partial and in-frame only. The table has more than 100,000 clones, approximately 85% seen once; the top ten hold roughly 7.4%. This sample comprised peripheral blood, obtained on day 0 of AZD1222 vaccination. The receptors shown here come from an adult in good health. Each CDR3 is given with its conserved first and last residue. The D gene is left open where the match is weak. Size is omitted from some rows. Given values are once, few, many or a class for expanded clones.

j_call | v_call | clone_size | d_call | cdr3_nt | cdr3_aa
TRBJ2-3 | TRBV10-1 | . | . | TGCGCCAGCAGTGAGTCGGTATTTGCGGATACGCAGTATTTT | CASSESVFADTQYF
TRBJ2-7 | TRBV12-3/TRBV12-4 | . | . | TGTGCCAGCAGCCTTGGTTCCGAGCAGTACTTC | CASSLGSEQYF
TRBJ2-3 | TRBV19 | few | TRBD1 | TGTGCCAGTAGAACAGGGGATGGAGCAGATACGCAGTATTTT | CASRTGDGADTQYF
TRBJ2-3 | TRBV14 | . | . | TGTGCCAGCAGCCAATGGAAGGGGGGAAACACAGATACGCAGTATTTT | CASSQWKGGNTDTQYF
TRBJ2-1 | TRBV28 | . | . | TGTGCCAGCACCCCCCCCGGACAGAGCTACAATGAGCAGTTCTTC | CASTPPGQSYNEQFF
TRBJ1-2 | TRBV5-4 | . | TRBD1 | TGTGCCAGCAGCTCATCCCGGACAGGGGGCCCTGTCTATGGCTACACCTTC | CASSSSRTGGPVYGYTF
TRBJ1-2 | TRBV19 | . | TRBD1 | TGTGCCAGTCACGGAGGACAGGGGAACTATGGCTACACCTTC | CASHGGQGNYGYTF
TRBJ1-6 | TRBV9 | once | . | TGTGCCAGCAGCGTAGAAAGGAAGCTCTCACCCCTCCACTTT | CASSVERKLSPLHF
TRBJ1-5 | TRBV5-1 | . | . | TGCGCCAGCAGCCCCGAGGGAAATCAGCCCCAGCATTTT | CASSPEGNQPQHF
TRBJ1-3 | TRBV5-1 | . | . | TGCGCCAGCAGCTTGGGACGGTCCATCTCTGGAAACACCATATATTTT | CASSLGRSISGNTIYF
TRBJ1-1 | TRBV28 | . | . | TGTGCCAGCAGTTTCCGGACGGCTATGAACACTGAAGCTTTCTTT | CASSFRTAMNTEAFF
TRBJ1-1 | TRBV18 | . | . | TGTGCCAGCTCACCGAACGGAGACACTGAAGCTTTCTTT | CASSPNGDTEAFF
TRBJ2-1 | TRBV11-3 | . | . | TGTGCCAGCAGCCAGGGGGGTATAAATGAGCAGTTCTTC | CASSQGGINEQFF
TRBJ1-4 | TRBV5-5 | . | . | TGTGCCAGCAGCTTGGAGGGCAGGGGCTCCGAAAAACTGTTTTTT | CASSLEGRGSEKLFF
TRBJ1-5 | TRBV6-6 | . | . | TGTGCCAGCAGCCCTCCCGCAGGGTCCAATCAGCCCCAGCATTTT | CASSPPAGSNQPQHF
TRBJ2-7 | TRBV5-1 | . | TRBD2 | TGCGCCAGCAGCCACTCCGGGACTAGCGGGGGGTCCTCCTACGAGCAGTACTTC | CASSHSGTSGGSSYEQYF
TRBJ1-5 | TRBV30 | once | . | TGTGCCTGGAGTTCCCGGGGAAACCAGCCCCAGCATTTT | CAWSSRGNQPQHF
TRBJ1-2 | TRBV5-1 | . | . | TGCGCCAGCAGCTTGTCAGACCCTAACTATGGCTACACCTTC | CASSLSDPNYGYTF
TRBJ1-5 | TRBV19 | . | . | TGTGCCAGTAGTATAGGTAATCAGCCCCAGCATTTT | CASSIGNQPQHF
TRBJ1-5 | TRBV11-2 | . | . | TGTGCCAGCAGCCCCCTAGGACGGGAAGTTTGGTCCCAGCATTTT | CASSPLGREVWSQHF
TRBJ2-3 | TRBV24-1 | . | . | TGTGCCACCAGGGACCTAACGGATACGCAGTATTTT | CATRDLTDTQYF
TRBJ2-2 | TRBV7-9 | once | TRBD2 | TGTGCCAGCAGCCCCCGGGGTAGCGGGGCAACCGGGGAGCTGTTTTTT | CASSPRGSGATGELFF
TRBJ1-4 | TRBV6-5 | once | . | TGTGCCAGTTGGACGGAAACTAATGAAAAACTGTTTTTT | CASWTETNEKLFF
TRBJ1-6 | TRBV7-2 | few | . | TGTGCCAGCAGCTTAGCATCGGGTAGTTCACCCCTCCACTTT | CASSLASGSSPLHF
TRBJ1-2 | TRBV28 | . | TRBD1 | TGTGCCAGCAGTGAACCGGGACAGGGAAGAGTACGTGGCTATGGCTACACCTTC | CASSEPGQGRVRGYGYTF
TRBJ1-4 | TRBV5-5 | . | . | TGTGCCAGCAGCTACGGGGGAAGAGGAAATGAAAAACTGTTTTTT | CASSYGGRGNEKLFF
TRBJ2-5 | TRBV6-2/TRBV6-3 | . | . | TGTGCCAGCAGTTCACTGTGGAGCCAGTACTTC | CASSSLWSQYF
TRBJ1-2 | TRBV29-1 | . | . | TGCAGCGTTGTTTCGGGGGGTCATGGCTACACCTTC | CSVVSGGHGYTF
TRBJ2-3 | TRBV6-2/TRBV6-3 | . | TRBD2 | TGTGCCAGCAGTTATGGGACTAGAGATACAGATACGCAGTATTTT | CASSYGTRDTDTQYF